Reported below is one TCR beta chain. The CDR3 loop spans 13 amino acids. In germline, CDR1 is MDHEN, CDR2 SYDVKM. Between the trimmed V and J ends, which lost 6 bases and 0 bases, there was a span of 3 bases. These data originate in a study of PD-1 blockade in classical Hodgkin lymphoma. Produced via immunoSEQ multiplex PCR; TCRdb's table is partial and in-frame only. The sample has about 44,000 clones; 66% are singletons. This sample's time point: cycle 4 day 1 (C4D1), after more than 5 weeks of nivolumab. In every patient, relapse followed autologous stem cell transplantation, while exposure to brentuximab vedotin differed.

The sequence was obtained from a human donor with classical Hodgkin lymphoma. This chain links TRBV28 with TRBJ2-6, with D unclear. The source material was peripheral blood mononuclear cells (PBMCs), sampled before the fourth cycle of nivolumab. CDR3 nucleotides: TGTGCCAGCAGGTACTCTGGGGCCAACGTCCTGACTTTC. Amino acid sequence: CASRYSGANVLTF. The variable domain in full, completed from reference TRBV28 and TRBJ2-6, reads DVKVTQSSRYLVKRTGEKVFLECVQDMDHENMFWYRQDPGLGLRLIYFSYDVKMKEKGDIPEGYSVSREKKERFSLILESASTNQTSMYLCASRYSGANVLTFGAGSRLTVL.